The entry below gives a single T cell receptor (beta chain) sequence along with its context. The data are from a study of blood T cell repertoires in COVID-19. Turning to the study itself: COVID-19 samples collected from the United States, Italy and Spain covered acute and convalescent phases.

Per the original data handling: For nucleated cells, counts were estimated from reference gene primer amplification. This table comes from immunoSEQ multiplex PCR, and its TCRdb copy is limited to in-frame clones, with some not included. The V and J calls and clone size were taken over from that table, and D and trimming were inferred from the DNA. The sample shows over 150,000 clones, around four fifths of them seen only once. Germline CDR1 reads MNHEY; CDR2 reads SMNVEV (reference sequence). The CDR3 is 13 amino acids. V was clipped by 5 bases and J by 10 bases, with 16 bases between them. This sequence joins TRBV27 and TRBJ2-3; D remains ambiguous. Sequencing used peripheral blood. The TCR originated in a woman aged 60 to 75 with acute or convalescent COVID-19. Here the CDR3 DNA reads TGTGCCAGCAGTATTCTCAGGTCCGAAGCGCAGTATTTT. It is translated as CASSILRSEAQYF.